These 14 T cell receptor beta chains originate from one sample sequenced in a study of blood T cell repertoires in COVID-19. Assay used: immunoSEQ multiplex PCR; TCRdb lists only in-frame clones, some missing. This sample yields about 250,000 clones, of which 88% are seen a single time; around 6.3% belongs to the top ten. Sequencing was performed on peripheral blood. The receptors shown here come from a woman in her 30s with COVID-19, enrolled during active disease.

The chain is built from TRBV9 and TRBJ2-3, with D possibly TRBD1 on 5 matching bases. V was clipped by 0 bases and J by 2 bases, with 10 bases between them. Germline assignment: CDR1 SGDLS and CDR2 YYNGEE. The CDR3 totals 15 residues. CDR3 region: CASSVGPGHTDTQYF. CDR3 nucleotide sequence: TGTGCCAGCAGCGTAGGGCCCGGACACACAGATACGCAGTATTTT.

The V and J genes are TRBV19 and TRBJ1-5; possible D gene TRBD1, 6 bases. Germline V gives CDR1 LNHDA, CDR2 SQIVND (reference sequence). The CDR3 totals 14 residues. Trimming shortened V by 6 bases and J by 5 bases, and 14 bases separated the two germline ends. CDR3 sequence reads: CASRYRVGHQPQHF. DNA of the CDR3: TGTGCCAGTAGGTACAGGGTGGGGCATCAGCCCCAGCATTTT. Full variable domain (rest looked up from reference TRBV19 and TRBJ1-5): DGGITQSPKYLFRKEGQNVTLSCEQNLNHDAMYWYRQDPGQGLRLIYYSQIVNDFQKGDIAEGYSVSREKKESFPLTVTSAQKNPTAFYLCASRYRVGHQPQHFGDGTRLSIL.

The genes are TRBV2 and TRBJ2-2; 8 bases agree with TRBD1. CDR3 length: 15 amino acids. The V and J ends lost 6 bases and 4 bases, in that order; junction bases with no gene match: 7. Germline V gene lookup returns CDR1 SNHLY and CDR2 FYNNEI. The CDR3 region is CASRKTTGGTGELFF. DNA of the CDR3: TGTGCCAGCAGGAAGACCACAGGGGGCACCGGGGAGCTGTTTTTT.

The chain employs TRBV9 and TRBJ2-2; possible D gene TRBD1, 7 bases. The V end lost 3 bases, the J end lost 0 bases, and 18 bases lay between the germline ends. The germline V gene encodes CDR1 SGDLS and CDR2 YYNGEE. The CDR3 length is 18 residues. The CDR3 sequence is CASSARGTANANTGELFF. The DNA of the CDR3 is TGTGCCAGCAGCGCCCGCGGGACAGCGAATGCGAACACCGGGGAGCTGTTTTTT.

The chain recombines TRBV19 with TRBJ2-1, with TRBD2 matching over 9 bases. The germline V gene encodes CDR1 LNHDA and CDR2 SQIVND (reference sequence). J was trimmed by 4 bases and V by 5 bases; bases with no gene match: 9. The CDR3 has 16 amino acids. This CDR3 reads CASSRAAGGSYNEQFF. CDR3 DNA sequence: TGTGCCAGTAGTCGGGCGGCGGGGGGGAGTTACAATGAGCAGTTCTTC.

V usage is TRBV3-1 (or the pseudogene TRBV3-2) and J usage is TRBJ2-1, with TRBD2 matching over 8 bases. Germline V gene lookup returns CDR1 LGHDT and CDR2 YNNKEL (reference sequence). The CDR3 runs 17 residues. J lost 7 bases, V lost 1 base, and 12 bases had no gene match. The CDR3 coding sequence is TGTGCCAGCAGCCAAGGAGGGAGCGGGAGTCTAGGGAATGAGCAGTTCTTC. It codes for CASSQGGSGSLGNEQFF.

The chain combines TRBV29-1 with TRBJ1-1, with a weak D call TRBD1 (6 bases). Between the trimmed V and J ends, which lost 6 bases and 8 bases, there was a span of 19 bases. The length of the CDR3 is 13 residues. Germline CDR1 reads SQVTM; CDR2 reads ANQGSEA. CDR3 sequence: CSVEDSQGTEAFF. The DNA of the CDR3 is TGCAGCGTCGAGGACAGCCAAGGGACGGAAGCTTTCTTT.

The V call is TRBV24-1, the J call TRBJ2-1; 10 bases agree with TRBD2. V shed 2 bases, J shed 7 bases, and the junction held 10 bases outside the gene matches. Germline V gene lookup returns CDR1 KGHDR and CDR2 SFDVKD. The CDR3 totals 17 residues. CDR3 in amino acids: CATSDYLAGAVRNEQFF. CDR3 nucleotide sequence: TGTGCCACCAGTGATTATCTAGCGGGGGCCGTTAGGAATGAGCAGTTCTTC.

This clone appeared once. The sample holds other DNA sequences that translate to the same CDR3. This chain uses TRBV30 with TRBJ2-2, with D uncertain. Germline assignment: CDR1 GTSNPN and CDR2 SVGIG (reference sequence). The CDR3 spans 14 residues. Trimming removed 0 bases at V and 1 base at J, with 6 bases between. CDR3 nucleotides: TGTGCCTGGAGTGTACTTAAGAACACCGGGGAGCTGTTTTTT. Its translation is CAWSVLKNTGELFF.

This rearrangement joins TRBV28 to TRBJ2-6; a possible D gene is TRBD2 (5 bases). The CDR3 sequence is 14 residues long. Germline CDR1 MDHEN, CDR2 SYDVKM. Trimming took 5 bases from V and 0 from J, leaving 5 bases between them. The CDR3 sequence is CASSTSSGANVLTF. CDR3 nucleotides: TGTGCCAGCAGTACTAGCTCTGGGGCCAACGTCCTGACTTTC.

The chain couples TRBV29-1 to TRBJ2-6; 8 bases agree with TRBD1. V trimming: 6 bases; J trimming: 0 bases; junction bases outside the gene matches: 4. There are 15 residues in the CDR3. Per germline, CDR1 SQVTM and CDR2 ANQGSEA. The chain's CDR3 is CSVRQGLSGANVLTF. In DNA, the CDR3 is TGCAGCGTCCGACAGGGGCTCTCTGGGGCCAACGTCCTGACTTTC.

The DNA of the CDR3 is TGTGCTAGTGGTTTGGTTCTACTACCGGTGGTCTCTGGGGCCAACGTCCTGACTTTC. Translated, it gives CASGLVLLPVVSGANVLTF. V and J are TRBV12-5 and TRBJ2-6; D gene unclear. CDR1 is LGHNT and CDR2 is FRNRAP in the germline V gene. The CDR3 contains 19 residues. The V gene lost 0 bases and the J gene lost 0 bases, with 15 bases spanning the gap. The variable domain in full, completed from reference TRBV12-5 and TRBJ2-6, reads DARVTQTPRHKVTEMGQEVTMRCQPILGHNTVFWYRQTMMQGLELLAYFRNRAPLDDSGMPKDRFSAEMPDATLATLKIQPSEPRDSAVYFCASGLVLLPVVSGANVLTFGAGSRLTVL.

V is TRBV13 and J is TRBJ1-1; possibly TRBD1 for D (5 bases). V lost 6 bases to trimming and J lost 1 base, with 15 bases between them. This CDR3 spans 15 amino acids. In germline, CDR1 is PRHDT, CDR2 FYEKMQ (reference sequence). CDR3 in amino acids: CASSYGHPSNTEAFF. DNA of the CDR3: TGTGCCAGCAGTTATGGACACCCCTCGAACACTGAAGCTTTCTTT.

This clone came up once. This chain joins TRBV10-1 and TRBJ2-1; TRBD2 matches at 9 bases. The J segment lost 6 bases and the V segment lost 3 bases, leaving 9 bases of the junction unmatched. Germline V gene data show CDR1 as WNHNN and CDR2 as SYGVQD (reference sequence). The CDR3 covers 16 residues. The CDR3 region is CASSEDYSGSGNEQFF. The CDR3 nucleotides are TGCGCCAGCAGTGAAGACTATAGCGGGAGCGGCAATGAGCAGTTCTTC.